A selection of T cell receptor beta chains follows, all from one sample in a study of OX40 agonist ivuxolimab in advanced cancers. Sequenced by immunoSEQ multiplex PCR; TCRdb stores in-frame clones only, minus some. The sample lists tens of thousands of clones; about 85% were seen once. The sequencing here drew on CD4+ or CD8+ T cells sorted from blood, taken in a trial of the OX40 agonist ivuxolimab. The receptors here all came from an adult with an advanced solid tumor such as melanoma, head and neck, liver or kidney cancer. Both conserved end residues are part of each CDR3. The D gene is left open where the match is weak. The size of a clone is reported for some rows only, either as once, few or many, or as a class for expanded clones.

cdr3_length clone_size j_call v_call d_call cdr3_aa cdr3_nt
13 NA TRBJ1-1 TRBV19 NA CASSQTGDTEAFF TGTGCCAGTAGTCAGACAGGAGACACTGAAGCTTTCTTT
15 NA TRBJ2-7 TRBV6-5 TRBD1 CASSLRPRTGGEQYF TGTGCCAGCAGCCTTCGCCCTAGGACAGGAGGCGAGCAGTACTTC
16 NA TRBJ2-7 TRBV27 TRBD2 CASSPGTIWEAYEQYF TGTGCCAGCAGTCCCGGGACTATTTGGGAGGCCTACGAGCAGTACTTC
14 once TRBJ2-1 TRBV7-9 NA CASSPRGAGNEQFF TGTGCCAGCAGCCCCCGAGGGGCGGGGAATGAGCAGTTCTTC
12 NA TRBJ1-2 TRBV5-6 NA CASSLTGNGYTF TGTGCCAGCAGCTTGACAGGGAATGGCTACACCTTC
14 NA TRBJ2-5 TRBV5-1 NA CASSLVGPREPQYF TGCGCCAGCAGCTTGGTGGGACCCCGGGAGCCCCAGTACTTC
16 NA TRBJ1-2 TRBV15 NA CATSRDHDGGYYGYTF TGTGCCACCAGCAGAGATCATGATGGCGGATACTATGGCTACACCTTC
14 NA TRBJ1-2 TRBV30 NA CAWSSGSFAYGYTF TGTGCCTGGAGTAGCGGGTCGTTCGCCTATGGCTACACCTTC
12 NA TRBJ2-5 TRBV2 NA CASSELRETQYF TGTGCCAGCAGTGAACTGAGGGAGACCCAGTACTTC
16 NA TRBJ2-1 TRBV5-1 TRBD1 CASSLAGQGALNEQFF TGCGCCAGCAGCTTGGCCGGACAGGGGGCGCTCAATGAGCAGTTCTTC
16 NA TRBJ1-3 TRBV5-6 TRBD1 CASSYTGAYSGNTIYF TGTGCCAGCAGCTATACAGGGGCATACTCTGGAAACACCATATATTTT
15 NA TRBJ2-1 TRBV28 TRBD2 CASTTAASGSRVQFF TGTGCCAGCACCACCGCGGCTAGCGGGAGCCGTGTGCAGTTCTTC
14 NA TRBJ1-5 TRBV9 NA CASSVGGGSQPQHF TGTGCCAGCAGCGTAGGAGGGGGTTCTCAGCCCCAGCATTTT
15 NA TRBJ2-3 TRBV5-1 NA CASNTQGGNTDTQYF TGCGCCAGCAATACACAGGGAGGTAACACAGATACGCAGTATTTT
14 NA TRBJ2-7 TRBV6-5 TRBD2 CASSSLAGVREQYF TGTGCCAGCAGTTCGCTAGCGGGAGTACGAGAGCAGTACTTC
13 NA TRBJ2-7 TRBV25-1 NA CASSEQGSYEQYF TGTGCCAGCAGTGAACAGGGTTCCTACGAGCAGTACTTC
13 once TRBJ2-5 TRBV6-5 TRBD2 CASSRAGAGTQYF TGTGCCAGCAGCAGAGCGGGGGCCGGGACCCAGTACTTC
15 NA TRBJ2-3 TRBV6-5 TRBD2 CASSGGGILTDTQYF TGTGCCAGCAGTGGGGGGGGGATACTCACAGATACGCAGTATTTT
11 NA TRBJ2-7 TRBV30 NA CAANGNYEQYF TGTGCCGCCAACGGAAACTACGAGCAGTACTTC
14 once TRBJ2-7 TRBV11-2 NA CATGGPQGAYEQYF TGTGCCACCGGGGGCCCTCAGGGCGCCTACGAGCAGTACTTC
14 NA TRBJ2-7 TRBV4-3 NA CASSRAVSSYEQYF TGCGCCAGCAGCCGAGCAGTAAGCTCCTACGAGCAGTACTTC
16 NA TRBJ2-6 TRBV2 NA CASSESRASGANVLTF TGTGCCAGCAGTGAATCGAGGGCCTCTGGGGCCAACGTCCTGACTTTC
14 NA TRBJ2-3 TRBV11-3 TRBD2 CASSLGLAGDTQYF TGTGCCAGCAGCCTCGGACTAGCGGGAGATACGCAGTATTTT
15 NA TRBJ2-5 TRBV15 TRBD1 CATRKDRGWEETQYF TGTGCCACCAGGAAAGACAGGGGTTGGGAAGAGACCCAGTACTTC
15 NA TRBJ2-7 TRBV11-2 NA CASSAGWTATYEQYF TGTGCCAGCAGCGCTGGTTGGACCGCCACCTACGAGCAGTACTTC
15 NA TRBJ2-6 TRBV28 TRBD1 CASSSTGTGANVLTF TGTGCCAGCAGTTCGACAGGGACTGGGGCCAACGTCCTGACTTTC
11 NA TRBJ1-2 TRBV7-9 NA CASSLTDGYTF TGTGCCAGCAGCTTGACTGATGGCTACACCTTC
17 NA TRBJ1-4 TRBV4-2 TRBD1 CASSRGGSRGSNEKLFF TGTGCCAGCAGCCGAGGGGGCAGTAGGGGTAGTAATGAAAAACTGTTTTTT
11 NA TRBJ1-3 TRBV28 NA CASSSGNTIYF TGTGCCAGCAGTTCGGGAAACACCATATATTTT
14 NA TRBJ2-5 TRBV7-3 TRBD1 CASSLADREETQYF TGTGCCAGCAGCTTAGCGGACAGGGAAGAGACCCAGTACTTC
13 NA TRBJ1-4 TRBV28 NA CASWGRTNEKLFF TGTGCCAGCTGGGGACGGACTAATGAAAAACTGTTTTTT
14 NA TRBJ2-4 TRBV29-1 TRBD1 CSVGSGGFQNIQYF TGCAGCGTTGGGTCAGGGGGCTTCCAAAACATTCAGTACTTC
13 NA TRBJ2-7 TRBV5-8 NA CASSYADSYEQYF TGTGCCAGCAGCTACGCTGACAGCTACGAGCAGTACTTC